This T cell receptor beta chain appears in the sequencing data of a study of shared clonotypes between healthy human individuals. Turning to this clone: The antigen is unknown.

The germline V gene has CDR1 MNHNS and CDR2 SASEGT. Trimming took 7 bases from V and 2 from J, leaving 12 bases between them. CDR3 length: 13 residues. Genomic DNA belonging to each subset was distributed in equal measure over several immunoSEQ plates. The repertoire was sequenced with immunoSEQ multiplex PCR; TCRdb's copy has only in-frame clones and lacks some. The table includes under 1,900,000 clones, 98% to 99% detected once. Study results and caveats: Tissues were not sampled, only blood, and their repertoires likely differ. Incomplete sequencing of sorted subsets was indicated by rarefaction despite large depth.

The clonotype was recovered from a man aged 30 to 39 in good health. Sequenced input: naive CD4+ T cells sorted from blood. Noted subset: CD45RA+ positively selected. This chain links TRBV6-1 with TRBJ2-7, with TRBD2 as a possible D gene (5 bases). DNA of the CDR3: TGTGCCAGCACCTCGGGATGGACCTACGAGCAGTACTTC. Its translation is CASTSGWTYEQYF.